A single sample gave rise to the 21 T cell receptor beta chains below, sequenced in a study of blood T cell repertoires in COVID-19. The method was immunoSEQ multiplex PCR; TCRdb's version includes in-frame clones alone and lacks a portion of them. The data contain fewer than 200,000 clones, 85% of them singletons. The sample comprised peripheral blood. The origin of the receptors is a woman of 80 years or more with COVID-19, enrolled during active disease.

This clone was counted a few times. The V and J genes are TRBV5-1 and TRBJ1-2; 9 bases fit TRBD1. V shed 1 base, J shed 4 bases, and the junction held 5 bases outside the gene matches. This CDR3 has 15 amino acids. Germline V gene lookup returns CDR1 SGHRS and CDR2 YFSETQ. The CDR3 loop is CASSLLQGASYGYTF. The CDR3 coding sequence is TGCGCCAGCAGCTTGCTACAGGGGGCGAGCTATGGCTACACCTTC.

J is TRBJ2-1 and V is TRBV11-3, with D perhaps TRBD2 (5 bases). The germline V and J ends were trimmed by 0 bases and 7 bases, with 13 bases remaining between them. This CDR3 region has 15 residues. From germline, CDR1 is SGHNT and CDR2 YENEEA. The CDR3 reads CASSLDGDGVNEQFF. The CDR3 nucleotides read TGTGCCAGCAGCTTAGACGGGGATGGAGTAAATGAGCAGTTCTTC.

CDR3 coding DNA: TGCGCCAGCAGCCAAGCTCCAGTCAGCTCTGGAAACACCATATATTTT. Amino acid sequence: CASSQAPVSSGNTIYF. The gene calls are TRBV4-1 and TRBJ1-3; D is unclear. Germline CDR1 and CDR2: MGHRA and YSYEKL. This CDR3 has 16 residues. Trimming stripped 1 base from V and 0 bases from J, with 10 bases between.

This clone appeared once. The chain is built from TRBV3-1 (or the pseudogene TRBV3-2) and TRBJ2-1; 9 bases map to TRBD2. CDR1 is LGHDT, CDR2 YNNKEL, per germline (reference sequence). This CDR3 comprises 15 residues. V trimming: 5 bases; J trimming: 9 bases; junction bases outside the gene matches: 11. The CDR3 region has the DNA TGTGCCAGCAGCGTGGCTAGCGGGGTTCGGGGTGAGCAGTTCTTC. Translating it yields CASSVASGVRGEQFF.

The chain links TRBV3-1 (or the pseudogene TRBV3-2) to TRBJ1-6; D is uncertain. This CDR3 is built from 14 residues. The V end was cut by 4 bases, the J end by 5 bases, with 9 bases between. Germline V gene data show CDR1 as LGHDT and CDR2 as YNNKEL (reference sequence). The CDR3: CASSRREDNSPLHF. CDR3 bases: TGTGCCAGCAGCCGTCGAGAGGATAATTCACCCCTCCACTTT.

In its sample, this clone was seen a few times. This chain links TRBV7-8 with TRBJ2-7; D uncertain. V dropped 1 base and J dropped 2 bases, with 9 bases sitting between them. This CDR3 is built from 14 residues. CDR1 and CDR2 (germline): SGHVS, FQNEAQ. CDR3 nucleotides: TGTGCCAGCAGCTTAGGTGTCCCGGCCTACGAGCAGTACTTC. Translating gives CASSLGVPAYEQYF. The variable domain in full, completed from reference TRBV7-8 and TRBJ2-7, reads GAGVSQSPRYKVAKRGQDVALRCDPISGHVSLFWYQQALGQGPEFLTYFQNEAQLDKSGLPSDRFFAERPEGSVSTLKIQRTQQEDSAVYLCASSLGVPAYEQYFGPGTRLTVT.

The chain has TRBV7-3 and TRBJ2-7; 9 positions agree with TRBD2. CDR1 and CDR2 from the germline V gene are SGHTA and FQGTGA. With V trimmed by 5 bases and J by 1 base, 6 bases remained unmatched. CDR3 length: 15 amino acids. CDR3 sequence: CASSPAGGPSYEQYF. The DNA for the CDR3 is TGTGCCAGCAGCCCTGCGGGAGGGCCGTCCTACGAGCAGTACTTC. Complete variable domain (other parts from reference TRBV7-3 and TRBJ2-7): GAGVSQTPSNKVTEKGKYVELRCDPISGHTALYWYRQSLGQGPEFLIYFQGTGAADDSGLPNDRFFAVRPEGSVSTLKIQRTERGDSAVYLCASSPAGGPSYEQYFGPGTRLTVT.

J is TRBJ2-1 and V is TRBV27; D is possibly TRBD1 (6 bases). Per germline, CDR1 MNHEY and CDR2 SMNVEV (reference sequence). The CDR3 has 15 residues. The ends were cut back, 6 bases at V and 2 bases at J, with 14 bases in the middle. The DNA for the CDR3 is TGTGCCAGCAGCCCCCAGGGGCGCCCCTACAATGAGCAGTTCTTC. Protein sequence: CASSPQGRPYNEQFF.

This clone came up a few times. This chain links TRBV12-3 or TRBV12-4 with TRBJ2-7; D unresolved. Deletions cut 3 bases from V and 5 bases from J, with 8 bases between. The CDR3 has 12 residues. The CDR3 bases are TGTGCCAGCAGTTTGTTTTCCGACGAGCAGTACTTC. It translates to CASSLFSDEQYF.

Note on this clone: In the same sample, other DNA sequences code for this CDR3. The rearrangement joins TRBV19 to TRBJ1-1; the match to TRBD1 covers 8 bases. CDR3 size: 14 residues. Germline assignment: CDR1 LNHDA and CDR2 SQIVND (reference sequence). V gave up 4 bases and J gave up 0 bases; unmatched junction bases: 1. This CDR3 is CASSRQGMNTEAFF. CDR3 nucleotides: TGTGCCAGTAGTAGACAGGGGATGAACACTGAAGCTTTCTTT.

V usage is TRBV28 and J usage is TRBJ1-5; possible D gene TRBD1, 6 bases. This CDR3 contains 17 residues. Germline CDR1 and CDR2: MDHEN and SYDVKM. The germline V and J ends were trimmed by 1 base and 6 bases, with 19 bases remaining between them. This CDR3 is CASSLYGRGGHSQPQHF. The CDR3 nucleotides are TGTGCCAGCAGTTTATATGGGAGGGGGGGGCACTCTCAGCCCCAGCATTTT.

The genes are TRBV6-5 and TRBJ1-2, with 9 bases fitting TRBD1. Looked up from germline, CDR1 is MNHEY and CDR2 is SVGAGI. The CDR3 sequence is 13 residues long. V lost 7 bases and J lost 5; bases outside the gene matches: 5. The CDR3 is CASILDRGYGYTF. CDR3 coding DNA: TGTGCCAGCATACTGGACAGGGGTTATGGCTACACCTTC.

As to this clone: One end of the junction does not line up with germline, which may come from a read error. The chain combines TRBV6-5 with TRBJ1-1; no firm D call. The length of the CDR3 is 10 residues. Germline values: CDR1 MNHEY, CDR2 SVGAGI. As DNA, the CDR3 is TGTGCCAGCAGTCACCTAGCCCCCACCTTT. Its protein is CASSHLAPTF.

The chain joins TRBV7-3 to TRBJ2-2; perhaps TRBD1 as D (6 bases). The CDR3 spans 15 residues. CDR1 and CDR2 from the germline V gene are SGHTA and FQGTGA. V lost 2 bases, J lost 7 bases, and 14 bases lay in between. DNA of the CDR3: TGTGCCAGCAGCTTATTTCAGGGGTCGGGCGGGGAGCTGTTTTTT. This encodes CASSLFQGSGGELFF.

This chain links TRBV15 with TRBJ2-7; 7 bases are a match to TRBD1. The trim removed 8 bases at V and 4 bases at J, leaving 8 bases unmatched. CDR3 length: 13 amino acids. CDR1 and CDR2 from the germline V gene are LNHNV and YYDKDF (reference sequence). The CDR3 loop is CATGRDSVYEQYF. CDR3 nucleotide sequence: TGTGCCACCGGCCGGGACAGCGTGTACGAGCAGTACTTC. Looking up the rest from reference TRBV15 and TRBJ2-7 gives the full variable domain: DAMVIQNPRYQVTQFGKPVTLSCSQTLNHNVMYWYQQKSSQAPKLLFHYYDKDFNNEADTPDNFQSRRPNTSFCFLDIRSPGLGDTAMYLCATGRDSVYEQYFGPGTRLTVT.

The chain's CDR3 is CASSYRTANTGELFF. The CDR3 nucleotides are TGTGCCAGCAGTTATCGGACAGCGAACACCGGGGAGCTGTTTTTT. This rearrangement joins TRBV6-6 to TRBJ2-2, with a tentative D call TRBD1 (6 bases). The CDR3 is 15 residues long. Trimming cost V 3 bases and J 0 bases, with 8 bases left between them. The V gene's germline CDR1 is MNHNY and CDR2 SVGAGI (reference sequence).

The rearrangement links TRBV5-1 to TRBJ2-2, with D maybe TRBD1 (6 bases). This CDR3 is 18 amino acids long. The V and J ends lost 0 bases and 0 bases respectively, with 15 bases between them. Germline assignment: CDR1 SGHRS and CDR2 YFSETQ. CDR3: CASSLEGNRVPNTGELFF. The CDR3 coding sequence is TGCGCCAGCAGCTTGGAAGGGAACAGGGTTCCGAACACCGGGGAGCTGTTTTTT.

This clone turned up a few times. The junction does not match germline at one end; this may be a read error. The chain couples TRBV7-7 to TRBJ2-7, with TRBD1 as a possible D gene (5 bases). This CDR3 is built from 17 residues. Germline CDR1 reads SSHAT; CDR2 reads FNYEAQ (reference sequence). The CDR3: CASSLVLGANTSYEQYF. The DNA of the CDR3 is TGTGCTAGCAGCTTAGTTCTAGGGGCAAACACATCCTACGAGCAGTACTTC.

The chain is built from TRBV6-5 and TRBJ1-5, with D possibly TRBD1 on 5 matching bases. Germline-derived CDR1 and CDR2 are MNHEY and SVGAGI. Trimming cost V 2 bases and J 3 bases, with 8 bases left between them. The CDR3 covers 14 residues. CDR3 loop: CASSYRQSNQPQHF. The CDR3, as DNA: TGTGCCAGCAGTTACCGACAGTCCAATCAGCCCCAGCATTTT.

The rearrangement joins TRBV5-1 to TRBJ2-5; TRBD2 matches 12 bases. The germline V gene encodes CDR1 SGHRS and CDR2 YFSETQ. CDR3 length: 15 amino acids. After removal of 5 bases from V and 4 bases from J, the junction contained 6 bases not matched to a gene. CDR3 bases: TGCGCCAGCAGGGGTACTAGCGGGAGGATAGAGACCCAGTACTTC. This gives the protein CASRGTSGRIETQYF.

V is TRBV2 and J is TRBJ1-1; D perhaps matches TRBD1 (5 bases). The germline V gene has CDR1 SNHLY and CDR2 FYNNEI. Trimming removed 6 bases from V and 2 bases from J, with 10 bases in between. This CDR3 has 13 amino acids. The CDR3 region has the DNA TGTGCCAGCAGAGGGGCCGCAAACACTGAAGCTTTCTTT. It specifies CASRGAANTEAFF.